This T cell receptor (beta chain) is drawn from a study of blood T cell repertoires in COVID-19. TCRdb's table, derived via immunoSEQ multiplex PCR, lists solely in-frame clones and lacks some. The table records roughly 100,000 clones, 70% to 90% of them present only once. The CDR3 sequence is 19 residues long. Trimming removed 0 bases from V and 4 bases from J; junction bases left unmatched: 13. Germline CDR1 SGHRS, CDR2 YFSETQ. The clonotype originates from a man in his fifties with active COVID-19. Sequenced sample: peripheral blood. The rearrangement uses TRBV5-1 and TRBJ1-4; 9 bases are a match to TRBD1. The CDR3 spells CASSLGGISGTGINEKLFF. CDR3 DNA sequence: TGCGCCAGCAGCTTGGGGGGAATTTCCGGGACAGGGATTAATGAAAAACTGTTTTTT.